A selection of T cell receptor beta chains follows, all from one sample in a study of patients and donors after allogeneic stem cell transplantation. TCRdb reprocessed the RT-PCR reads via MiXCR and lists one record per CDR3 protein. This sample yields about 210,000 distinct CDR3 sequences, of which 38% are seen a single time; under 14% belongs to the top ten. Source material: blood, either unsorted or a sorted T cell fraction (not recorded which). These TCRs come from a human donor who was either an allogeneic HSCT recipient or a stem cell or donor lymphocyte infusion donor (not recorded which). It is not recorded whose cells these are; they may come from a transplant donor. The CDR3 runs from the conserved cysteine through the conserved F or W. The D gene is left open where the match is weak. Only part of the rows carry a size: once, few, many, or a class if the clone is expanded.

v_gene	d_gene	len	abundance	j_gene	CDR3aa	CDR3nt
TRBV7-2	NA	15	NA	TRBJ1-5	CASSLETLSNQPQHF	TGTGCCAGCAGCTTAGAGACCCTTAGCAATCAGCCCCAGCATTTT
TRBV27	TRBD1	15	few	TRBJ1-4	CASSFDRGGNEKLFF	TGTGCCAGCAGTTTCGACAGGGGCGGTAATGAAAAACTGTTTTTT
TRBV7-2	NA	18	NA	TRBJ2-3	CASSLVPVGYTSTDTQYF	TGTGCCAGCAGCTTAGTTCCGGTAGGCTACACTAGCACAGATACGCAGTATTTT
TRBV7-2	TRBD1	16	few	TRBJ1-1	CASSFKSGQGGTEAFF	TGTGCCAGCAGTTTTAAGTCGGGACAGGGTGGTACTGAAGCTTTCTTT
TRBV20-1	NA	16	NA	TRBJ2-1	CSARTGTPWDNNEQFF	TGCAGTGCTAGAACCGGGACTCCATGGGACAACAATGAGCAGTTCTTC
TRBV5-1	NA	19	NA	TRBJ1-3	CASSPLPGRGISSGNTIYF	TGCGCCAGCAGCCCCCTCCCGGGACGGGGGATTAGCTCTGGAAACACCATATATTTT
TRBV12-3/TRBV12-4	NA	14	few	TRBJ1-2	CASSFGGAGAGYTF	TGTGCCAGCAGTTTCGGAGGGGCAGGAGCTGGCTACACCTTC
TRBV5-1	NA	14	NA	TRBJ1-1	CASSLGPSNTEAFF	TGCGCCAGCAGCTTGGGACCCTCGAACACTGAAGCTTTCTTT
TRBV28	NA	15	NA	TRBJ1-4	CASSPSQGLYEKLFF	TGTGCCAGCAGTCCGTCACAGGGCTTATACGAAAAACTGTTTTTT
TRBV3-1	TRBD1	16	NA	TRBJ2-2	CASSLPGQGLSGELFF	TGTGCCAGCAGCCTACCGGGACAGGGTTTATCCGGGGAGCTGTTTTTT
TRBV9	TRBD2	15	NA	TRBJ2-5	CASSVLAGAGETQYF	TGTGCCAGCAGCGTCCTAGCGGGGGCAGGGGAGACCCAGTACTTC
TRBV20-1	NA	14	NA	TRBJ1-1	CSARDLRGWIEAFF	TGCAGTGCTAGAGATCTCCGGGGATGGATTGAAGCTTTCTTT
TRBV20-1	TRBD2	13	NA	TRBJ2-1	CSPLPGGYNEQFF	TGCAGTCCCCTCCCGGGGGGCTACAATGAGCAGTTCTTC
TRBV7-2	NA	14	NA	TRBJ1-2	CASSLGQRFYGYTF	TGTGCCAGCAGCTTAGGCCAACGGTTCTATGGCTACACCTTC
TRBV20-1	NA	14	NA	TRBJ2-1	CSATQGRIGNEQFF	TGCAGTGCTACCCAAGGGCGGATAGGCAATGAGCAGTTCTTC
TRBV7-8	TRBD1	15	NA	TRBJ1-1	CASSEDRALNTEAFF	TGTGCCAGCAGCGAGGACAGGGCGCTGAACACTGAAGCTTTCTTT
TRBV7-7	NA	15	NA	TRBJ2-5	CASSLDLARSETQYF	TGTGCCAGCAGCTTAGACCTGGCCAGATCAGAGACCCAGTACTTC
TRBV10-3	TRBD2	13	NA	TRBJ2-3	CATMTSGTDTQYF	TGTGCCACCATGACTAGCGGCACAGATACGCAGTATTTT
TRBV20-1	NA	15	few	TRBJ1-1	CSARLASYLNTEAFF	TGCAGTGCTAGATTGGCGTCCTATCTGAACACTGAAGCTTTCTTT
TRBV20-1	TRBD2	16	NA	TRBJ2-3	CSATFLGLAFTDTQYF	TGCAGTGCTACCTTTCTCGGACTAGCGTTCACAGATACGCAGTATTTT
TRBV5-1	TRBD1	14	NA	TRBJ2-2	CASSSDRHTGELFF	TGCGCCAGCAGCTCGGACAGGCACACCGGGGAGCTGTTTTTT
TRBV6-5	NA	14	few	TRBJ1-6	CASRRTAYNSPLHF	TGTGCCAGCCGTAGGACAGCCTATAATTCACCCCTCCACTTT
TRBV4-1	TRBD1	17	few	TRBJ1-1	CASSQRDRGYADTEAFF	TGCGCCAGCAGCCAGCGTGACAGGGGGTATGCGGACACTGAAGCTTTCTTT
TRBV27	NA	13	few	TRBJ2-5	CASSLKIQETQYF	TGTGCCAGCAGTTTAAAGATTCAAGAGACCCAGTACTTC
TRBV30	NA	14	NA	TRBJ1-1	CAWRPNRWGTEAFF	TGTGCCTGGAGACCTAACAGGTGGGGCACTGAAGCTTTCTTT
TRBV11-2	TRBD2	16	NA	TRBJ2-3	CASSFEAGAYTDTQYF	TGTGCCAGCAGCTTCGAAGCGGGGGCCTACACAGATACGCAGTATTTT
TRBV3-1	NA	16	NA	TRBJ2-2	CASSQDPYLNTGELFF	TGTGCCAGCAGCCAAGATCCCTACCTGAACACCGGGGAGCTGTTTTTT
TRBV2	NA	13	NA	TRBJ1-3	CASRDVVGNTIYF	TGTGCCAGCAGGGACGTTGTTGGAAACACCATATATTTT
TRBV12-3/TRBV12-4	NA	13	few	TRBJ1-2	CASSLRVPYGYTF	TGTGCCAGCAGTTTAAGGGTACCCTATGGCTACACCTTC
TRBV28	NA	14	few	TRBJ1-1	CASSLLGLNTEAFF	TGTGCCAGCAGTTTATTAGGGCTGAACACTGAAGCTTTCTTT
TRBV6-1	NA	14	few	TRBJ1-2	CASSEGPSNYGYTF	TGTGCCAGCAGTGAAGGCCCCTCTAACTATGGCTACACCTTC